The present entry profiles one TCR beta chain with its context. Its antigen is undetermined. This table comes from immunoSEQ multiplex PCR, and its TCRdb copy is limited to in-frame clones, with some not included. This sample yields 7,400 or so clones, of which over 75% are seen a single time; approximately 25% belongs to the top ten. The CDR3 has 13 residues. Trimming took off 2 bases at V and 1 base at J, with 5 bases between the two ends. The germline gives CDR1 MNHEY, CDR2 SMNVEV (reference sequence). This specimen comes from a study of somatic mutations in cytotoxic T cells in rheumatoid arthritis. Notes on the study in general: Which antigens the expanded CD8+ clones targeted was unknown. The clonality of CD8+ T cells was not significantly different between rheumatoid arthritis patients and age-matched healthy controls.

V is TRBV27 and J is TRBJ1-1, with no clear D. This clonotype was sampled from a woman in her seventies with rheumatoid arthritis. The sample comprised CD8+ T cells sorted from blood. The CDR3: CASSLVRNTEAFF. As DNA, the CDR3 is TGTGCCAGCAGTTTAGTCCGGAACACTGAAGCTTTCTTT.